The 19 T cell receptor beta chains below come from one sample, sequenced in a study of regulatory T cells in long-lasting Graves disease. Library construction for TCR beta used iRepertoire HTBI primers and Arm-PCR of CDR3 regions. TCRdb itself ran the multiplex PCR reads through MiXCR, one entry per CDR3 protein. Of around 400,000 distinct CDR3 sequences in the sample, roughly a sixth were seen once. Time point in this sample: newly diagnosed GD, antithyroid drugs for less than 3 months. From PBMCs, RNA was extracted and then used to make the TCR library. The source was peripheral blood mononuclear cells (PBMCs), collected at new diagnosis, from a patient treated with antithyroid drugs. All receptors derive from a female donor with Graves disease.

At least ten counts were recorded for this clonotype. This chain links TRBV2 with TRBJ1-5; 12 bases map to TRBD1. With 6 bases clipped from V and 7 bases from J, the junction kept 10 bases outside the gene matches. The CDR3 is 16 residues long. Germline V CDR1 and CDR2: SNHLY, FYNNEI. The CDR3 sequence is CASSDRDRGRRQPQHF. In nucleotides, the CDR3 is TGTGCCAGCAGCGATAGGGACAGGGGGCGCCGGCAGCCCCAGCATTTT.

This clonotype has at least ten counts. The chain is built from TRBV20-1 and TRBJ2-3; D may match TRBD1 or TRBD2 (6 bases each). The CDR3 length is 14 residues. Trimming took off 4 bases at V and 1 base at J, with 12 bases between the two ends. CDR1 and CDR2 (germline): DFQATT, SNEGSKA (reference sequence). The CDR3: CSATRGDGTDTQYF. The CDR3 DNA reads TGCAGTGCTACTAGGGGGGACGGCACAGATACGCAGTATTTT.

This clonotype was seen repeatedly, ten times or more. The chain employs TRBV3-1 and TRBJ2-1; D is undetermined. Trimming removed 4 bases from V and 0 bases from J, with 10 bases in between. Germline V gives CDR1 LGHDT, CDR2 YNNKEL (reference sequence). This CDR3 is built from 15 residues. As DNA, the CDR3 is TGTGCCAGCAGCCCGAGACTGGACTCCTACAATGAGCAGTTCTTC. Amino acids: CASSPRLDSYNEQFF.

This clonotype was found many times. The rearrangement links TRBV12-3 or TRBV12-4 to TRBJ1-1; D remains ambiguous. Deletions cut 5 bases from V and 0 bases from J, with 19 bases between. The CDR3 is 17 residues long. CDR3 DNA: TGTGCCAGCAGTGGCCAGTTCGGCCGTCACATGAACACTGAAGCTTTCTTT. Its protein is CASSGQFGRHMNTEAFF.

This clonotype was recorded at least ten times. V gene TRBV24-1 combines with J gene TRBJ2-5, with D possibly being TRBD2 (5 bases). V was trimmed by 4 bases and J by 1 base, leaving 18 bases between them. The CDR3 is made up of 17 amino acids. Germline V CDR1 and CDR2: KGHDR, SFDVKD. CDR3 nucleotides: TGTGCCACCAGTGACCCCTCCGGAGGACGAGGCCAAGAGACCCAGTACTTC. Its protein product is CATSDPSGGRGQETQYF.

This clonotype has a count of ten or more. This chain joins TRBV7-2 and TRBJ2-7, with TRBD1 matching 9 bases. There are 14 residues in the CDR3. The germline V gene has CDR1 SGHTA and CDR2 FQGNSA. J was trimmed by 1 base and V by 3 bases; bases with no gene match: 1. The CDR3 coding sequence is TGTGCCAGCAGCTTGGGGACAGGGTCCTACGAGCAGTACTTC. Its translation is CASSLGTGSYEQYF. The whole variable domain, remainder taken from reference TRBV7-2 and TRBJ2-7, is GAGVSQSPSNKVTEKGKDVELRCDPISGHTALYWYRQSLGQGLEFLIYFQGNSAPDKSGLPSDRFSAERTGGSVSTLTIQRTQQEDSAVYLCASSLGTGSYEQYFGPGTRLTVT.

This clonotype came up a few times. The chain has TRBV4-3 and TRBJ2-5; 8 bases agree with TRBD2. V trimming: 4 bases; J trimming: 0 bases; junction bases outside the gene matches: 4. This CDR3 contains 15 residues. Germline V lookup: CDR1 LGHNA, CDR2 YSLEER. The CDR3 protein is CASSPHGGDQETQYF. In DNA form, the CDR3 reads TGCGCCAGCAGCCCCCACGGGGGGGACCAAGAGACCCAGTACTTC.

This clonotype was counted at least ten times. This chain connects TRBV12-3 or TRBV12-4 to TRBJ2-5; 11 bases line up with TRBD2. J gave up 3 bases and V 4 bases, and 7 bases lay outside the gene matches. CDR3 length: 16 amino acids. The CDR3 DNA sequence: TGTGCCAGCAGTTCGCCGGGACTAGCGGCAAAAGAGACCCAGTACTTC. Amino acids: CASSSPGLAAKETQYF.

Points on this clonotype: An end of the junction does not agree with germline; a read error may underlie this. For the CDR3, the DNA is TGCAGCGTTGAAGGGGGACAAGTCTACAAGCAGTACTTC. Amino acids: CSVEGGQVYKQYF. The chain joins TRBV29-1 to TRBJ2-7; D is possibly TRBD1 (6 bases). The CDR3 has 13 residues. From germline, CDR1 is SQVTM and CDR2 ANQGSEA.

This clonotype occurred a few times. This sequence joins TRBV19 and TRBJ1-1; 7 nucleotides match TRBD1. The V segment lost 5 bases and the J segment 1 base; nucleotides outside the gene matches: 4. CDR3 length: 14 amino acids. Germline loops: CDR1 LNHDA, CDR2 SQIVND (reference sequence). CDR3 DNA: TGTGCCAGTAGTTCGGCAGGGGGGAACACTGAAGCTTTCTTT. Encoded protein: CASSSAGGNTEAFF.

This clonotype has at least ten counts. CDR3 sequence reads: CASSQVSANEQFF. The CDR3, as DNA: TGTGCCAGCAGCCAAGTGTCCGCAAATGAGCAGTTCTTC. The V gene is TRBV3-1, the J gene TRBJ2-1, with no clear D. V was pared by 1 base and J by 7 bases, with 8 bases between. This CDR3 has 13 residues. The germline V gene encodes CDR1 LGHDT and CDR2 YNNKEL (reference sequence).

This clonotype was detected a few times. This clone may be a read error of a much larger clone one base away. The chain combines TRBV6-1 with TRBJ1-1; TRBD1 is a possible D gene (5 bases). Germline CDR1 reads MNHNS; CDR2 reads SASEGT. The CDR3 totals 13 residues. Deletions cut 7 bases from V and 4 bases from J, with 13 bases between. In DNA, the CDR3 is TGTGCCAGCAAGAGGGGCATGAGCACTGAAGCTTTCTTT. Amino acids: CASKRGMSTEAFF.

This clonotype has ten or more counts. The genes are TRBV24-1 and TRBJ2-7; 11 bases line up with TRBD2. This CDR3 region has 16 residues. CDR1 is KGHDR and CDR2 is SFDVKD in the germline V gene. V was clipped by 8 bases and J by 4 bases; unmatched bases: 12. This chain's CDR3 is CATTRILAGVSYEQYF. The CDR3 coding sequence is TGTGCCACCACCCGAATACTAGCGGGAGTGAGTTACGAGCAGTACTTC.

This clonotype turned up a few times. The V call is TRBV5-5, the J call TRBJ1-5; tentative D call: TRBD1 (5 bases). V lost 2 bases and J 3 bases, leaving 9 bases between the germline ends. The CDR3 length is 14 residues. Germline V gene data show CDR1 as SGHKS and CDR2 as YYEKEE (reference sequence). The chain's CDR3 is CASSFVDTNQPQHF. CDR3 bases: TGTGCCAGCAGCTTCGTGGACACCAATCAGCCCCAGCATTTT.

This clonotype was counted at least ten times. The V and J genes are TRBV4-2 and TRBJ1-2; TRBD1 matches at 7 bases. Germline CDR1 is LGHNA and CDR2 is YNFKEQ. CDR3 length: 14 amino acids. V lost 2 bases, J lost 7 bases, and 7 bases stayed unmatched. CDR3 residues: CASSQQRQGLGYTF. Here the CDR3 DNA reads TGTGCCAGCAGCCAACAAAGACAGGGACTTGGCTACACCTTC.

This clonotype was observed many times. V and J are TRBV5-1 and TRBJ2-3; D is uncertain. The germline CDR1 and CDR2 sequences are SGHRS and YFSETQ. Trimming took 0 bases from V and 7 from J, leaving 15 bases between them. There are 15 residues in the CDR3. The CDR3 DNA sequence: TGCGCCAGCAGCTTGGGCAGCAGTGGCGGCAATACGCAGTATTTT. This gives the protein CASSLGSSGGNTQYF.

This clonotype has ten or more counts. CDR3 in amino acids: CASSDKTGWKVEEQFF. In DNA, the CDR3 is TGTGCCAGCAGTGACAAGACAGGGTGGAAGGTTGAGGAGCAGTTCTTC. The chain joins TRBV12-3 or TRBV12-4 to TRBJ2-1; the match to TRBD1 covers 7 bases. The junction had 17 bases not matched to a gene; V was cut back by 5 bases and J by 10 bases. The CDR3 length is 16 residues.

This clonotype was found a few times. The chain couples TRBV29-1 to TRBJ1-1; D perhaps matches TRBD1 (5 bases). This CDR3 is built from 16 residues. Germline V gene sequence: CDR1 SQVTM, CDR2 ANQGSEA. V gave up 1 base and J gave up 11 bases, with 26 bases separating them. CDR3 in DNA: TGCAGCGTTGAAGGCGGCCAACACGGCTCTGGGGCCGGGGCTTTCTTT. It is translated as CSVEGGQHGSGAGAFF. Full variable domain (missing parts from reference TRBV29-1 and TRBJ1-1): SAVISQKPSRDICQRGTSLTIQCQVDSQVTMMFWYRQQPGQSLTLIATANQGSEATYESGFVIDKFPISRPNLTFSTLTVSNMSPEDSSIYLCSVEGGQHGSGAGAFFGQGTRLTVV.

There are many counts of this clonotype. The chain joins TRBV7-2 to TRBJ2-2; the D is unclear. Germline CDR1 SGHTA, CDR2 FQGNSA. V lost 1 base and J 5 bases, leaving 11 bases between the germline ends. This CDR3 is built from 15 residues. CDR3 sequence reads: CASSLGGTRTGELFF. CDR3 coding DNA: TGTGCCAGCAGCTTAGGGGGAACTCGTACCGGGGAGCTGTTTTTT.